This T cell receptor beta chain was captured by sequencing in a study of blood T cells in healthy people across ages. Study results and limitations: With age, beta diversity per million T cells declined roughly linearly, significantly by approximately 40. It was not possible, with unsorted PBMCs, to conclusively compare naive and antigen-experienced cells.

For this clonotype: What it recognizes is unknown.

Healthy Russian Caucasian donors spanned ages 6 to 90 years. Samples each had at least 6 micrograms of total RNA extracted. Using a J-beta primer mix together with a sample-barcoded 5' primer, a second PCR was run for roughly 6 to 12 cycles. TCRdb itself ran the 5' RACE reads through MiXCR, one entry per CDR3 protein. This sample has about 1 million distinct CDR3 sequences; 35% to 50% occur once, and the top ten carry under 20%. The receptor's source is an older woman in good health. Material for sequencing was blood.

The CDR3 nucleotides are TGTGCCAGCGGTGCCCGGACAGCGAACACTGAAGCTTTCTTT. The encoded protein is CASGARTANTEAFF. The chain carries TRBV2 and TRBJ1-1, with D possibly matching TRBD1 (6 bases). The CDR3 length is 14 residues. Germline lookup yields CDR1 SNHLY and CDR2 FYNNEI. Trimming stripped 8 bases from V and 1 base from J, with 14 bases between.